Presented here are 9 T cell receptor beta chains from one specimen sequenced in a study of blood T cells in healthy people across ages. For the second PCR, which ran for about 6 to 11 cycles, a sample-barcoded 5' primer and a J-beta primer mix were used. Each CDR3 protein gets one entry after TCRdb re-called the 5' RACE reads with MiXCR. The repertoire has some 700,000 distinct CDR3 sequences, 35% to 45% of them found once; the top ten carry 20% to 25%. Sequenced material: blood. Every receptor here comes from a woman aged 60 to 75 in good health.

The CDR3 is CASSRTFEETQYF. Here the CDR3 DNA reads TGCGCCAGCAGTCGTACCTTTGAAGAGACCCAGTACTTC. This rearrangement joins TRBV10-1 to TRBJ2-5; no definite D call. Trimming took off 5 bases at V and 3 bases at J, with 10 bases between the two ends. CDR3 length equals 13 residues. From germline, CDR1 is WNHNN and CDR2 SYGVQD (reference sequence).

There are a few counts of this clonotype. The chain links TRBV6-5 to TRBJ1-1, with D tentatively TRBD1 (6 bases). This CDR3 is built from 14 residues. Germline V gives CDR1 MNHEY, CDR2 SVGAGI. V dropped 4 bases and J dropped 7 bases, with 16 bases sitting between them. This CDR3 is CASSFLQGPDEAFF. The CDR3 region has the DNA TGTGCCAGCAGTTTTCTACAGGGACCCGATGAAGCTTTCTTT.

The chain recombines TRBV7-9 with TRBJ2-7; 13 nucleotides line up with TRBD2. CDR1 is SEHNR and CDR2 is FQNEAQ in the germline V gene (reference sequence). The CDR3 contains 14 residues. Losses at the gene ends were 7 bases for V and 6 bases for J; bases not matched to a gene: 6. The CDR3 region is CASILAGGPLEQYF. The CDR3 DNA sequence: TGTGCCAGCATACTAGCGGGGGGGCCCCTCGAGCAGTACTTC.

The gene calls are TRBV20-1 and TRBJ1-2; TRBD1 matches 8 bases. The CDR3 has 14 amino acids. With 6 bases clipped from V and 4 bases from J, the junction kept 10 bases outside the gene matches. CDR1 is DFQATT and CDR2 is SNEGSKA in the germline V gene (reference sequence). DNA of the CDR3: TGCAGTGCCAACCCCAGGGGGCGCCCCTATGGCTACACCTTC. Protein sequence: CSANPRGRPYGYTF.

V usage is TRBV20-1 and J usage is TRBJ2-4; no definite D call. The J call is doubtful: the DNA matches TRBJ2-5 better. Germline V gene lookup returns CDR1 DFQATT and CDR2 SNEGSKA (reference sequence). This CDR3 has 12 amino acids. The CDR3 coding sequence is TGCAGTGCTAGACACCTTCGAGAGACCCAGTACTTC. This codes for CSARHLRETQYF.

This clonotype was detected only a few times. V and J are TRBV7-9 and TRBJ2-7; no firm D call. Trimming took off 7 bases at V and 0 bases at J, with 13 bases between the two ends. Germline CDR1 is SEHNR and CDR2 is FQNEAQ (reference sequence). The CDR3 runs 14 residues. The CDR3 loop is CASNPVGNSYEQYF. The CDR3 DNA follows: TGTGCCAGCAACCCAGTCGGCAACTCCTACGAGCAGTACTTC.

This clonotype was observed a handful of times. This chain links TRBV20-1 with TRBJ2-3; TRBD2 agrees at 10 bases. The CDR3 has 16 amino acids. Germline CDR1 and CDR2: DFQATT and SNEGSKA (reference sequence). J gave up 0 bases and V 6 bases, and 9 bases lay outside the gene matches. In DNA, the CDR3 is TGCAGTGCGAGACACCCGACTAGCGGGAGCACAGATACGCAGTATTTT. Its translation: CSARHPTSGSTDTQYF.

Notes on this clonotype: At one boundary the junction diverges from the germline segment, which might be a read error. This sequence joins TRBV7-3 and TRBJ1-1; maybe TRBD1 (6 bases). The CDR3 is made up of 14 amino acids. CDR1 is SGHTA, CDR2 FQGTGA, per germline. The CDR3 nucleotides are TGTACCAGCAGCAGCACAGGGAAAGACACTGAAGCTTTCTTT. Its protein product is CTSSSTGKDTEAFF.

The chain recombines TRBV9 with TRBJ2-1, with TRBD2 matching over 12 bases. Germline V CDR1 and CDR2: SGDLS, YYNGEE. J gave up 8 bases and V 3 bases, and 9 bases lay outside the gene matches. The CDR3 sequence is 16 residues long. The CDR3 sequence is CASSANRLAGVDEQFF. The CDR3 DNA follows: TGTGCCAGCAGCGCGAATAGACTAGCGGGAGTTGATGAGCAGTTCTTC.